This T cell receptor beta chain was recorded in a study of naive and memory T cell subsets. An oligonucleotide containing a UMI was ligated to the 3' end of TCR cDNA. Per germline, CDR1 SGDLS and CDR2 YYNGEE. Trimming at V came to 0 bases and at J to 2 bases, leaving 5 bases not matched to a gene. This CDR3 region has 16 residues. Four PCR rounds used nested alpha and beta constant region primers plus the SP2 primer. TCRdb passed the 5' RACE reads through MiXCR, listing each CDR3 protein once. Of over 50,000 distinct CDR3 sequences listed, around 8% are singletons. The chain carries TRBV9 and TRBJ1-1; 9 bases align to TRBD1. The sequence came from a female donor in good health. CDR3 sequence (DNA): TGTGCCAGCAGCGTAGCGATACAGGGGGCCAACACTGAAGCTTTCTTT. The encoded protein is CASSVAIQGANTEAFF.